A single sample is the source of the 8 T cell receptor beta chains below, sequenced in a study of T cell responses to AZD1222 COVID-19 vaccine. The protocol was immunoSEQ multiplex PCR, while the TCRdb copy is restricted to in-frame clones and leaves out a portion. In the table there are around 140,000 clones, approximately 94% of which are singletons. Sequencing was performed on peripheral blood, taken on day 0 of AZD1222 vaccination. These receptors were collected from an adult in good health.

The chain combines TRBV5-5 with TRBJ1-5, with D tentatively TRBD1 (5 bases). In germline, CDR1 is SGHKS, CDR2 YYEKEE (reference sequence). The CDR3 length is 16 residues. V was trimmed by 3 bases and J by 1 base, leaving 14 bases between them. CDR3 loop: CASSSLPGRSNQPQHF. CDR3 nucleotides: TGTGCCAGCAGCTCACTGCCAGGGAGAAGCAATCAGCCCCAGCATTTT. The variable domain in full, completed from reference TRBV5-5 and TRBJ1-5, reads DAGVTQSPTHLIKTRGQQVTLRCSPISGHKSVSWYQQVLGQGPQFIFQYYEKEERGRGNFPDRFSARQFPNYSSELNVNALLLGDSALYLCASSSLPGRSNQPQHFGDGTRLSIL.

The chain joins TRBV15 to TRBJ1-6, with TRBD1 identical over 7 bases. The germline V gene has CDR1 LNHNV and CDR2 YYDKDF (reference sequence). J gave up 18 bases and V 0 bases, and 8 bases lay outside the gene matches. The CDR3 length is 13 residues. The CDR3 region is CATSRDLDRSTHF. The CDR3 DNA is TGTGCCACCAGCAGAGATTTGGACAGGAGTACCCACTTT.

The gene calls are TRBV18 and TRBJ1-1, with D hard to call. CDR1 is KGHSH, CDR2 LQKENI, per germline. The V and J ends lost 2 bases and 0 bases respectively, with 10 bases between them. There are 15 residues in the CDR3. The CDR3 reads CASSPMAGLNTEAFF. For the CDR3, the DNA is TGTGCCAGCTCACCAATGGCCGGGTTGAACACTGAAGCTTTCTTT.

V is TRBV30 and J is TRBJ1-3; TRBD1 matches 8 bases. This CDR3 has 13 residues. After removal of 4 bases from V and 3 bases from J, the junction contained 2 bases not matched to a gene. Germline CDR1 and CDR2: GTSNPN and SVGIG (reference sequence). CDR3 residues: CAWTRGLGNTIYF. DNA for the CDR3: TGTGCCTGGACCAGGGGGCTTGGAAACACCATATATTTT.

The chain recombines TRBV4-1 with TRBJ1-4; TRBD1 might be the D (5 bases). Germline V gives CDR1 MGHRA, CDR2 YSYEKL. The CDR3 contains 12 residues. The ends were cut back, 4 bases at V and 12 bases at J, with 12 bases in the middle. CDR3 in DNA: TGCGCCAGCAGCCCCCAGGGAGTAGAACTGTTTTTT. As protein: CASSPQGVELFF.

This chain connects TRBV7-2 to TRBJ2-3, with unresolved D. This CDR3 comprises 13 residues. Trimming shortened V by 1 base and J by 5 bases, and 7 bases separated the two germline ends. Per germline, CDR1 SGHTA and CDR2 FQGNSA. Written as DNA, the CDR3 is TGTGCCAGCAGCTTAGGAAAGGGAGATACGCAGTATTTT. Its protein is CASSLGKGDTQYF.

This clone has only one observation. The V and J genes are TRBV9 and TRBJ2-3; 15 bases are shared with TRBD2. CDR3 length: 17 amino acids. The V segment lost 0 bases and the J segment 6 bases; nucleotides outside the gene matches: 5. CDR1 SGDLS and CDR2 YYNGEE come from the germline V gene. The CDR3 here is CASSVEGLAGGSDTQYF. CDR3 nucleotides: TGTGCCAGCAGCGTAGAAGGACTAGCGGGGGGGTCCGATACGCAGTATTTT. Using reference TRBV9 and TRBJ2-3 for the parts outside the CDR3, the full variable domain is DSGVTQTPKHLITATGQRVTLRCSPRSGDLSVYWYQQSLDQGLQFLIQYYNGEERAKGNILERFSAQQFPDLHSELNLSSLELGDSALYFCASSVEGLAGGSDTQYFGPGTRLTVL.

CDR3 amino acids: CASSLVRGSINSPLHF. CDR3 in DNA: TGTGCCAGCAGCTTAGTCCGCGGGTCAATTAATTCACCCCTCCACTTT. The chain combines TRBV11-3 with TRBJ1-6; no clear D. This CDR3 is 16 amino acids long. Germline lookup yields CDR1 SGHNT and CDR2 YENEEA. Trimming left V 1 base short and J 6 bases short, with 13 bases between.